The rows below give T cell receptor beta chains drawn from one sample of a study of early T cells in non-severe SARS-CoV-2 infection. TCRdb fed the 5' RACE reads into MiXCR, producing one record per CDR3 protein. The profile shows 45,000 to 55,000 distinct CDR3 sequences, 7% to 8% of them singletons. The sample comprised whole blood. These receptors originate from an adult who was a healthcare worker with PCR-confirmed SARS-CoV-2 infection or an uninfected control (not recorded which). Both conserved end residues are part of each CDR3. D genes are given only for firm matches. Some rows have no size entry. The others give once, few or many, or a class for an expanded clone.

J gene: TRBJ2-7
D gene: NA
V gene: TRBV12-3/TRBV12-4
clone size: NA
CDR3 DNA: TGTGCCAGCAGTTTAAGGGGATCCGACTCCTACGAGCAGTACTTC
CDR3 protein: CASSLRGSDSYEQYF

J gene: TRBJ2-1
D gene: NA
V gene: TRBV12-3/TRBV12-4
clone size: many
CDR3 DNA: TGTGCCAGCCTTGTAGGGGTCGGTGAGCAGTTCTTC
CDR3 protein: CASLVGVGEQFF

J gene: TRBJ2-7
D gene: TRBD1
V gene: TRBV20-1
clone size: many
CDR3 DNA: TGCAGTGCTTCAACAGGGGGCTGGAACGAGCAGTACTTC
CDR3 protein: CSASTGGWNEQYF

J gene: TRBJ1-1
D gene: TRBD1
V gene: TRBV20-1
clone size: few
CDR3 DNA: TGCAGTGCTAGAGAGGGGACAGGGACTGAAGCTTTCTTT
CDR3 protein: CSAREGTGTEAFF

J gene: TRBJ2-4
D gene: NA
V gene: TRBV30
clone size: many
CDR3 DNA: TGTGCCTGGAGTGCAGGGTGGGTCAAAAACATTCAGTACTTC
CDR3 protein: CAWSAGWVKNIQYF

J gene: TRBJ2-3
D gene: NA
V gene: TRBV7-3
clone size: NA
CDR3 DNA: TGTGCCAGCAGCGCCTCTAGCGCAGATACGCAGTATTTT
CDR3 protein: CASSASSADTQYF

J gene: TRBJ2-1
D gene: TRBD1
V gene: TRBV7-2
clone size: NA
CDR3 DNA: TGTGCCAGCAGCTATTCCCGGGACAGGGTCAATGAGCAGTTCTTC
CDR3 protein: CASSYSRDRVNEQFF

J gene: TRBJ1-6
D gene: NA
V gene: TRBV9
clone size: many
CDR3 DNA: TGTGCCAGCAGCGCAAGGGGAATTTCTAATTCACCCCTCCACTTT
CDR3 protein: CASSARGISNSPLHF

J gene: TRBJ2-7
D gene: NA
V gene: TRBV28
clone size: NA
CDR3 DNA: TGTGCCAGCAGTTTCAAGGGGCCTGGGGACGAGCAGTACTTC
CDR3 protein: CASSFKGPGDEQYF

J gene: TRBJ1-5
D gene: TRBD1
V gene: TRBV18
clone size: many
CDR3 DNA: TGTGCCAGCTCACCTACAGGGGATCAGCCCCAGCATTTT
CDR3 protein: CASSPTGDQPQHF

J gene: TRBJ2-2
D gene: NA
V gene: TRBV10-3
clone size: many
CDR3 DNA: TGTGCCATCGCGCAGGGGACGCTCACCGGGGAGCTGTTTTTT
CDR3 protein: CAIAQGTLTGELFF

J gene: TRBJ2-5
D gene: NA
V gene: TRBV6-1
clone size: few
CDR3 DNA: TGTGCCAGCAGTGCCAGACACTTACAAGAGACCCAGTACTTC
CDR3 protein: CASSARHLQETQYF

J gene: TRBJ2-7
D gene: NA
V gene: TRBV7-9
clone size: few
CDR3 DNA: TGTGCCAGCAGCTTAGAGGTCCTCTCCTACGAGCAGTACTTC
CDR3 protein: CASSLEVLSYEQYF

J gene: TRBJ2-5
D gene: TRBD1
V gene: TRBV15
clone size: NA
CDR3 DNA: TGTGCCACCAGCAGAGGCACAGGGGACCAAGAGACCCAGTACTTC
CDR3 protein: CATSRGTGDQETQYF

J gene: TRBJ2-3
D gene: NA
V gene: TRBV20-1
clone size: few
CDR3 DNA: TGCAGTGCTAGAGAGGGCGGGTACGCAGATACGCAGTATTTT
CDR3 protein: CSAREGGYADTQYF

J gene: TRBJ2-3
D gene: NA
V gene: TRBV29-1
clone size: medium-sized
CDR3 DNA: TGCAGCGTTGACTCGGGGGGCATCACAGATACGCAGTATTTT
CDR3 protein: CSVDSGGITDTQYF

J gene: TRBJ1-5
D gene: NA
V gene: TRBV20-1
clone size: many
CDR3 DNA: TGCAGTGCTAGAGGCGCCGGGCGGGTTAATCAGCCCCAGCATTTT
CDR3 protein: CSARGAGRVNQPQHF

J gene: TRBJ1-1
D gene: NA
V gene: TRBV28
clone size: many
CDR3 DNA: TGTGCCAGCAGTTTTTTATCGACTGAAGCTTTCTTT
CDR3 protein: CASSFLSTEAFF

J gene: TRBJ2-5
D gene: TRBD1
V gene: TRBV11-2
clone size: NA
CDR3 DNA: TGTGCCAGCAGCTTAGTTGGGACAGGGCTAGAGACCCAGTACTTC
CDR3 protein: CASSLVGTGLETQYF

J gene: TRBJ2-1
D gene: NA
V gene: TRBV6-1
clone size: many
CDR3 DNA: TGTGCCAGCAGTGAACCCACAAGGAGCTCCTACAATGAGCAGTTCTTC
CDR3 protein: CASSEPTRSSYNEQFF

J gene: TRBJ1-6
D gene: NA
V gene: TRBV7-2
clone size: many
CDR3 DNA: TGTGCCAGCAGCTTCGTATCGTCACCCCTCCACTTT
CDR3 protein: CASSFVSSPLHF

J gene: TRBJ1-2
D gene: TRBD1
V gene: TRBV20-1
clone size: NA
CDR3 DNA: TGCAGTGCTAGGATAGGGGGCGATGGCTACACCTTC
CDR3 protein: CSARIGGDGYTF

J gene: TRBJ1-6
D gene: NA
V gene: TRBV6-6
clone size: many
CDR3 DNA: TGTGCCAGCAGTTACTCGGGTTTGGGGAATTCACCCCTCCACTTT
CDR3 protein: CASSYSGLGNSPLHF

J gene: TRBJ1-2
D gene: NA
V gene: TRBV4-3
clone size: many
CDR3 DNA: TGCGCCAGCAGCCAAGATCCGGGACCTTATGGCTACACCTTC
CDR3 protein: CASSQDPGPYGYTF

J gene: TRBJ2-1
D gene: TRBD1
V gene: TRBV7-9
clone size: many
CDR3 DNA: TGTGCCAGCAGCTTACAGGGGGCTTCCTACAATGAGCAGTTCTTC
CDR3 protein: CASSLQGASYNEQFF

J gene: TRBJ2-7
D gene: TRBD1
V gene: TRBV29-1
clone size: few
CDR3 DNA: TGCAGCGGAACAACAGGGGGCAACGAGCAGTACTTC
CDR3 protein: CSGTTGGNEQYF

J gene: TRBJ1-1
D gene: NA
V gene: TRBV18
clone size: many
CDR3 DNA: TGTGCCAGCTCACCACGGCGGGGGATTGACACTGAAGCTTTCTTT
CDR3 protein: CASSPRRGIDTEAFF

J gene: TRBJ1-4
D gene: NA
V gene: TRBV25-1
clone size: many
CDR3 DNA: TGTGCCAGCAGTGATTTTACAGCAACTAATGAAAAACTGTTTTTT
CDR3 protein: CASSDFTATNEKLFF

J gene: TRBJ1-5
D gene: TRBD1
V gene: TRBV27
clone size: NA
CDR3 DNA: TGTGCCAGCAGTTTGGACAGGAGAGGTAAGCAGCCCCAGCATTTT
CDR3 protein: CASSLDRRGKQPQHF

J gene: TRBJ2-5
D gene: NA
V gene: TRBV7-9
clone size: NA
CDR3 DNA: TGTGCCAGCAGCTACACCGGGTCAGAAGAAGAGACCCAGTACTTC
CDR3 protein: CASSYTGSEEETQYF

J gene: TRBJ2-3
D gene: TRBD2
V gene: TRBV5-1
clone size: NA
CDR3 DNA: TGCGCCAGCAGCTTGCTGACCCTTCTGACTAGCGGGGGTTACACAGATACGCAGTATTTT
CDR3 protein: CASSLLTLLTSGGYTDTQYF

J gene: TRBJ2-1
D gene: TRBD1
V gene: TRBV6-5
clone size: many
CDR3 DNA: TGTGCCAGCAGCGAGGACAGGGGGCTTTACAATGAGCAGTTCTTC
CDR3 protein: CASSEDRGLYNEQFF

J gene: TRBJ1-2
D gene: NA
V gene: TRBV12-3/TRBV12-4
clone size: NA
CDR3 DNA: TGTGCCAGCAGTCCTGAAGGGGGTGTCTATGGCTACACCTTC
CDR3 protein: CASSPEGGVYGYTF

J gene: TRBJ1-1
D gene: NA
V gene: TRBV18
clone size: few
CDR3 DNA: TGTGCCAGCTCGTACCCGGGGGGAAAGGACACTGAAGCTTTCTTT
CDR3 protein: CASSYPGGKDTEAFF

J gene: TRBJ2-1
D gene: TRBD1
V gene: TRBV28
clone size: many
CDR3 DNA: TGTGCCAGCAGTTATAGGGGGCCTGGGGATGAGCAGTTCTTC
CDR3 protein: CASSYRGPGDEQFF

J gene: TRBJ1-1
D gene: TRBD1
V gene: TRBV6-2/TRBV6-3
clone size: many
CDR3 DNA: TGTGCCAGCAGTCTTTCGGGACAGGAGCTCGTTTTCTTT
CDR3 protein: CASSLSGQELVFF

J gene: TRBJ2-2
D gene: TRBD2
V gene: TRBV9
clone size: many
CDR3 DNA: TGTGCCAGCAGCGTAGTTGCGGGGGGGCTAGGCACCGGGGAGCTGTTTTTT
CDR3 protein: CASSVVAGGLGTGELFF

J gene: TRBJ1-5
D gene: NA
V gene: TRBV6-5
clone size: few
CDR3 DNA: TGTGCCAGCAGTTACCGTGTGGGAAATCAGCCCCAGCATTTT
CDR3 protein: CASSYRVGNQPQHF

J gene: TRBJ1-2
D gene: TRBD1
V gene: TRBV4-1
clone size: NA
CDR3 DNA: TGCGCCAGCAGCCCAGCCGGGACAGGGGTCGACTATGGCTACACCTTC
CDR3 protein: CASSPAGTGVDYGYTF

J gene: TRBJ2-5
D gene: NA
V gene: TRBV11-2
clone size: few
CDR3 DNA: TGTGCCAGCAGCCCCTTAACGGGGGTAGAGACCCAGTACTTC
CDR3 protein: CASSPLTGVETQYF

J gene: TRBJ2-7
D gene: NA
V gene: TRBV2
clone size: few
CDR3 DNA: TGTGCCAGCGGTCGGAGCTCCTACGAGCAGTACTTC
CDR3 protein: CASGRSSYEQYF

J gene: TRBJ2-5
D gene: NA
V gene: TRBV5-1
clone size: NA
CDR3 DNA: TGCGCCAGCAGCGTTCGTACTAGGGAAGAGACCCAGTACTTC
CDR3 protein: CASSVRTREETQYF

J gene: TRBJ1-6
D gene: TRBD1
V gene: TRBV12-3/TRBV12-4
clone size: NA
CDR3 DNA: TGTGCCAGCAGTACCGGGACAGCTAATTCACCCCTCCACTTT
CDR3 protein: CASSTGTANSPLHF

J gene: TRBJ1-2
D gene: NA
V gene: TRBV12-3/TRBV12-4
clone size: NA
CDR3 DNA: TGTGCCAGCAGCCCAGGGGCTGGCTACACCTTC
CDR3 protein: CASSPGAGYTF

J gene: TRBJ1-2
D gene: TRBD1
V gene: TRBV18
clone size: many
CDR3 DNA: TGTGCCAGCTCACCACCGGGGACAGAAGGCTATGGCTACACCTTC
CDR3 protein: CASSPPGTEGYGYTF